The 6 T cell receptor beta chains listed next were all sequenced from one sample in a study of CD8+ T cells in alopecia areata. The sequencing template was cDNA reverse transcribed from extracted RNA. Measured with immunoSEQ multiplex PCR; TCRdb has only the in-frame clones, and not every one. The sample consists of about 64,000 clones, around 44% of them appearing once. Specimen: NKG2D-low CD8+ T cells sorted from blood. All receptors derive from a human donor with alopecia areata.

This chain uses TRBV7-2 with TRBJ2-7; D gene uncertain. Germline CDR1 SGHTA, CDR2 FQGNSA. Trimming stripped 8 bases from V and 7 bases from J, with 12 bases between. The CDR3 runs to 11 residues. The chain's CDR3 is CASGITLEQYF. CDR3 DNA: TGTGCCAGCGGAATTACGTTGGAGCAGTACTTC.

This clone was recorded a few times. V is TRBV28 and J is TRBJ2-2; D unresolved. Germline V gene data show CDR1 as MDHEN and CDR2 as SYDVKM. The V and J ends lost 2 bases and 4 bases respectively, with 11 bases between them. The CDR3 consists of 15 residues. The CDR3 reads CASSLMLLGTGELFF. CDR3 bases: TGTGCCAGCAGTTTAATGCTTTTGGGCACCGGGGAGCTGTTTTTT.

The chain's CDR3 is CASSLVPDSSDTQYF. The CDR3 bases are TGCGCCAGCAGCTTGGTTCCAGACTCTTCAGATACGCAGTATTTT. The rearrangement links TRBV5-1 to TRBJ2-3; D unresolved. CDR3 size: 15 residues. Germline V gene data show CDR1 as SGHRS and CDR2 as YFSETQ. Trimming left V 0 bases short and J 4 bases short, with 12 bases between.

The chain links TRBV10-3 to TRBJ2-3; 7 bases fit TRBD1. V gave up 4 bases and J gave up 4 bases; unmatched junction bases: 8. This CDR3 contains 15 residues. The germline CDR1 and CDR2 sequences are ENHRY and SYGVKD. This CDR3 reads CAISATTGQSDTQYF. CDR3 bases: TGTGCCATCAGTGCGACGACAGGGCAGTCAGATACGCAGTATTTT.

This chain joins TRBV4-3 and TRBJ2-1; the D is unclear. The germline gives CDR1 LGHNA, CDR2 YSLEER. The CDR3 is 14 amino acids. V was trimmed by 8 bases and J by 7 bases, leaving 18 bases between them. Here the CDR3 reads CASAGGSARNEQFF. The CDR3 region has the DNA TGCGCCAGCGCCGGCGGAAGCGCGAGGAATGAGCAGTTCTTC.

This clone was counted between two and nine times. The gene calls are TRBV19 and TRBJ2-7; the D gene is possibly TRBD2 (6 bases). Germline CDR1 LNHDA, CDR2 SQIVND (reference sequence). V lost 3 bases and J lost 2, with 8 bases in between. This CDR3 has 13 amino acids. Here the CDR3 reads CASSMGGPYEQYF. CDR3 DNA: TGTGCCAGTAGTATGGGGGGTCCCTACGAGCAGTACTTC.